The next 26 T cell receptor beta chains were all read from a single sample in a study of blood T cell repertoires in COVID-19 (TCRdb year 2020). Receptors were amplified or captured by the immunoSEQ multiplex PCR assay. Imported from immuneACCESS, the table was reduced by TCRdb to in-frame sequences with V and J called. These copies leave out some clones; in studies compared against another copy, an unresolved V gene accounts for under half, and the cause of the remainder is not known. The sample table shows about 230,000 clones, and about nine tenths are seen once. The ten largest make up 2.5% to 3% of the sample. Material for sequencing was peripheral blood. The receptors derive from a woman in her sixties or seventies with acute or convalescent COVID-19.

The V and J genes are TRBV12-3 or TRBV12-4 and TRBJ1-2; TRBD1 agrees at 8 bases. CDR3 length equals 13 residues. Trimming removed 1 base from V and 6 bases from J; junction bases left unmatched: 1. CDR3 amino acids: CASSLETGDGYTF. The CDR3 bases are TGTGCCAGCAGTTTAGAGACAGGGGATGGCTACACCTTC.

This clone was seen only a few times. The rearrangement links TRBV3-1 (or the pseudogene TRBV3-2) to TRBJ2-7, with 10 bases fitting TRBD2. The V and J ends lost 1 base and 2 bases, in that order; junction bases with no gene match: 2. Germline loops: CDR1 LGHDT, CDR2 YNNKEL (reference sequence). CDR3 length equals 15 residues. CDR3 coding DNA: TGTGCCAGCAGCCAAGCCGGGACTAGCGCCTACGAGCAGTACTTC. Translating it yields CASSQAGTSAYEQYF.

The CDR3 loop reads CASSPPDRPDTEAFF. The CDR3 DNA follows: TGTGCCAGCTCACCACCCGACAGGCCGGACACTGAAGCTTTCTTT. J is TRBJ1-1 and V is TRBV18, with a weak D call TRBD1 (6 bases). Germline CDR1 KGHSH, CDR2 LQKENI. The V end was cut by 0 bases, the J end by 3 bases, with 11 bases between. This CDR3 region has 15 residues.

The CDR3 region has the DNA TGTGCCAGCAGCCTCCGGGACAGGCCCAATCAGCCCCAGCATTTT. Encoded protein: CASSLRDRPNQPQHF. The gene calls are TRBV7-8 and TRBJ1-5; 8 bases agree with TRBD1. V trimming: 5 bases; J trimming: 3 bases; junction bases outside the gene matches: 6. The V gene's germline CDR1 is SGHVS and CDR2 FQNEAQ. This CDR3 has 15 residues.

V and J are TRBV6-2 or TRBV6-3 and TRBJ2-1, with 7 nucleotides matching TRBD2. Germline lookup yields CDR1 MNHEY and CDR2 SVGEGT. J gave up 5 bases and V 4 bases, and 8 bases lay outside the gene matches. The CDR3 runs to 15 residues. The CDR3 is CASSSAGTIHNEQFF. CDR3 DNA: TGTGCCAGCAGTTCCGCCGGGACTATACACAATGAGCAGTTCTTC.

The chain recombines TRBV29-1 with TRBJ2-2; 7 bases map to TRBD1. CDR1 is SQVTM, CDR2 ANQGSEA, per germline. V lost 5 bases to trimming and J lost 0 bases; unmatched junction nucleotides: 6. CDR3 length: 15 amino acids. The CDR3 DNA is TGCAGCGTTCTGGACAGGCACGCGAACACCGGGGAGCTGTTTTTT. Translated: CSVLDRHANTGELFF.

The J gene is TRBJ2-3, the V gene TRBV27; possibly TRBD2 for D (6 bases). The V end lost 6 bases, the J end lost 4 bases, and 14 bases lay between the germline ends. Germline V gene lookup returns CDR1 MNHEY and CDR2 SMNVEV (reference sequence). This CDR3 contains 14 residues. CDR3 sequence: CASRRLLAPDTQYF. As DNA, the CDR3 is TGTGCCAGCAGGAGGTTACTAGCTCCAGATACGCAGTATTTT.

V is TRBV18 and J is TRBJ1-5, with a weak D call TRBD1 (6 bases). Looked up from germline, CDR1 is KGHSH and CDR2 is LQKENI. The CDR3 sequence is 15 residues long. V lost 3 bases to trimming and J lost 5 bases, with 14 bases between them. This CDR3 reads CASSPSTGRDQPQHF. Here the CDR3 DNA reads TGTGCCAGCTCACCCAGCACAGGGAGAGATCAGCCCCAGCATTTT. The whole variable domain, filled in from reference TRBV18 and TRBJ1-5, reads NAGVMQNPRHLVRRRGQEARLRCSPMKGHSHVYWYRQLPEEGLKFMVYLQKENIIDESGMPKERFSAEFPKEGPSILRIQQVVRGDSAAYFCASSPSTGRDQPQHFGDGTRLSIL.

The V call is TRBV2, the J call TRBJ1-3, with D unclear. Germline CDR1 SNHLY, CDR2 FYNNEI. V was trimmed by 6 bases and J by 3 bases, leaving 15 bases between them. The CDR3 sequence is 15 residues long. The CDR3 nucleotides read TGTGCCAGCAGGACCGGATGGGGAGGTGGAAACACCATATATTTT. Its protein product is CASRTGWGGGNTIYF.

The CDR3 DNA is TGTGCCACCAGCAGGGGGACCCTAGCGGGAGTACGATACAATGAGCAGTTCTTC. Residues: CATSRGTLAGVRYNEQFF. The chain links TRBV15 to TRBJ2-1; 10 nucleotides agree with TRBD2. CDR1 and CDR2 (germline): LNHNV, YYDKDF (reference sequence). V lost 3 bases to trimming and J lost 4 bases; unmatched junction nucleotides: 12. The CDR3 contains 18 residues.

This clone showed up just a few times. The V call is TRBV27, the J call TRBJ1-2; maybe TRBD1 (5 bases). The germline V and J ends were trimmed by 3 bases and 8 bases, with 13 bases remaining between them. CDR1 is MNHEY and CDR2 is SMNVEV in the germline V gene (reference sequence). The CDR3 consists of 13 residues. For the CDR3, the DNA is TGTGCCAGCAGTTTCCTAGGAGGGGCCGGCTACACCTTC. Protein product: CASSFLGGAGYTF.

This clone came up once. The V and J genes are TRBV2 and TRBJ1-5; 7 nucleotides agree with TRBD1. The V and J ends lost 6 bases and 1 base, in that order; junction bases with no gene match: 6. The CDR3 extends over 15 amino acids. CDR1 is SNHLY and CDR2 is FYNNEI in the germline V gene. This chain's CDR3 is CASRRQGGSNQPQHF. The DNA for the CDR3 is TGTGCCAGCAGGAGACAGGGCGGGAGCAATCAGCCCCAGCATTTT.

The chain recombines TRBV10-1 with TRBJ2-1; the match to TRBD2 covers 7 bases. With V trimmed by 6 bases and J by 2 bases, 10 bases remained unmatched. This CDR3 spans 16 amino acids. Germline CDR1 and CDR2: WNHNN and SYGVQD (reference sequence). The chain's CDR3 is CASSHGGGVTYNEQFF. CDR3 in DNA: TGCGCCAGCAGCCACGGGGGAGGGGTCACCTACAATGAGCAGTTCTTC.

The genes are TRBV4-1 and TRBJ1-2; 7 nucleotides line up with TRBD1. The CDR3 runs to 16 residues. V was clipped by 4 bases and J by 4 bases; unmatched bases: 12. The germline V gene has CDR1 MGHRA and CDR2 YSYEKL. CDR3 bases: TGCGCCAGCAGCCTTGGACCGGGACAGAGGATCTATGGCTACACCTTC. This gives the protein CASSLGPGQRIYGYTF.

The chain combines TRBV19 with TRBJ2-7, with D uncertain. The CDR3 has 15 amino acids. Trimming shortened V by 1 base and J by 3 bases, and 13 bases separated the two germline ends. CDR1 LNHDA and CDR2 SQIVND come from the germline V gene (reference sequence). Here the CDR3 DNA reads TGTGCCAGTAGTATAGCAGTGGCAGATCACTACGAGCAGTACTTC. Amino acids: CASSIAVADHYEQYF.

The DNA of the CDR3 is TGTGCCAGCAGCCGGACAGGGGCGGTAAATGAAAAACTGTTTTTT. Translated: CASSRTGAVNEKLFF. The gene calls are TRBV5-8 and TRBJ1-4; TRBD1 agrees at 9 bases. The CDR3 runs 15 residues. V was clipped by 4 bases and J by 5 bases; unmatched bases: 6. CDR1 SGHTS and CDR2 YDEGEE come from the germline V gene.

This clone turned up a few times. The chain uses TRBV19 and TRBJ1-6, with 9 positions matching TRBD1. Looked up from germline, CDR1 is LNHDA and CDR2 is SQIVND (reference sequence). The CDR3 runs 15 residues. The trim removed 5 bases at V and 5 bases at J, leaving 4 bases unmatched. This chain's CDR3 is CASSVGQGNNSPLHF. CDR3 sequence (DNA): TGTGCCAGTAGTGTAGGACAGGGGAATAATTCACCCCTCCACTTT.

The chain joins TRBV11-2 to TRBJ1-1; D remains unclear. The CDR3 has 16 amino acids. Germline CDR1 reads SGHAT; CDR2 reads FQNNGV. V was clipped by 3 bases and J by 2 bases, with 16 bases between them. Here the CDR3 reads CASSFGWRPTNTEAFF. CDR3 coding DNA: TGTGCCAGCAGCTTTGGTTGGAGGCCTACTAACACTGAAGCTTTCTTT.

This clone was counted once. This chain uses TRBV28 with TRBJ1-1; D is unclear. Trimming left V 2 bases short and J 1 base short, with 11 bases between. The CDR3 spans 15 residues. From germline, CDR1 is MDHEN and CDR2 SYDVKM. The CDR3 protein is CASSLGGRPNTEAFF. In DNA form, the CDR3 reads TGTGCCAGCAGTTTAGGAGGGCGCCCGAACACTGAAGCTTTCTTT.

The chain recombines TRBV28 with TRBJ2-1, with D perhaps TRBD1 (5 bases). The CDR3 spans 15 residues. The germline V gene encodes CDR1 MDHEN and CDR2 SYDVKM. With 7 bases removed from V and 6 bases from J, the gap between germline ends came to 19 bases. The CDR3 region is CASKQPGRAVNEQFF. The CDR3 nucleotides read TGTGCCAGCAAACAGCCGGGCAGGGCGGTCAATGAGCAGTTCTTC.

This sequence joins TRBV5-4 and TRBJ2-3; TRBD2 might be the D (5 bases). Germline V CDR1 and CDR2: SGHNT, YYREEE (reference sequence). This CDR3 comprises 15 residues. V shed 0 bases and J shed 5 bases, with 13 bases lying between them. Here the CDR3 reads CASSLVGSLGDTQYF. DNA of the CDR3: TGTGCCAGCAGCTTGGTTGGGAGTCTGGGAGATACGCAGTATTTT.

In DNA form, the CDR3 reads TGCGCCAGCAGTGAGTCGTTGCGGGATGGGGGGACTGAAGCTTTCTTT. Protein product: CASSESLRDGGTEAFF. The chain joins TRBV10-2 to TRBJ1-1, with D possibly matching TRBD1 (5 bases). Germline CDR1 and CDR2: WSHSY and SAAADI. CDR3 size: 16 residues. V lost 0 bases to trimming and J lost 5 bases, with 16 bases between them.

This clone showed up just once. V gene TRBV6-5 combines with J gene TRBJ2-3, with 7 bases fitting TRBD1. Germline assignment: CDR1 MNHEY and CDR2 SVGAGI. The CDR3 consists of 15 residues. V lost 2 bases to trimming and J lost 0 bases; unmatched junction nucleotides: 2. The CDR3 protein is CASSYDRASTDTQYF. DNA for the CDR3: TGTGCCAGCAGTTACGACAGGGCGAGCACAGATACGCAGTATTTT.

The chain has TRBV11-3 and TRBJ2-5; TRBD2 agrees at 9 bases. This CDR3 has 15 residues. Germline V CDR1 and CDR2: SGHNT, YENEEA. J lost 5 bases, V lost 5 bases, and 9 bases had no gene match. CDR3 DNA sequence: TGTGCCAGCAGCCCCTTGCGGGAGGGGTCTGAGACCCAGTACTTC. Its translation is CASSPLREGSETQYF.

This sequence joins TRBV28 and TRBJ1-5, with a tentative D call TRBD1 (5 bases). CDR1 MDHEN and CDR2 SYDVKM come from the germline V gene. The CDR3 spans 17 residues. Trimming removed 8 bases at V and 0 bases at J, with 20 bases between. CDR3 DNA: TGTGCCAGCTTCGAGAGTGGGGCAGGCTTTAGCAATCAGCCCCAGCATTTT. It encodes CASFESGAGFSNQPQHF.

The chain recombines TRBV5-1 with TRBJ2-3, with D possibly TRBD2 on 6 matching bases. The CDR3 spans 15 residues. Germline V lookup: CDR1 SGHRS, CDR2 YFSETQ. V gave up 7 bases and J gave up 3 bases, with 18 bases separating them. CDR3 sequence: CASLGGGGVTDTQYF. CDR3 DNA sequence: TGCGCCAGCTTGGGAGGCGGCGGGGTTACAGATACGCAGTATTTT.